This T cell receptor (beta chain) emerged from a study of identical twins. Germline CDR1 is SNHLY and CDR2 is FYNNEI. This CDR3 has 12 amino acids. cDNA carried unique molecular identifiers, and a universal primer site was added by template switching. One entry per CDR3 protein results from TCRdb running MiXCR on the 5' RACE reads. The sample includes some 200,000 distinct CDR3 sequences, around 6.9% seen only once; the top ten take 1.9%. Remarks on this clonotype: Its antigen remains unidentified. This could be a read error, since a much larger clone is one nucleotide away.

Study-level results: Twin pairs' shared out-of-frame alpha sequences were enriched in low generation probability.

This same sample was also taken into another study, of yellow fever vaccine responses in identical twins.

This clonotype was sampled from a woman younger than 35 in good health. The chain carries TRBV2 and TRBJ2-7; no firm D call. The specimen was memory (CD45RO+) T cells sorted from blood. Written as DNA, the CDR3 is TGTGACAGCAGTGCGAAGGTGGGCGAGCAGTACTTC. Protein: CDSSAKVGEQYF.